These T cell receptor beta chains were read from a single sample in a study of radiotherapy plus CTLA-4 blockade in lung cancer. The method was immunoSEQ multiplex PCR; TCRdb's version includes in-frame clones alone and lacks a portion of them. The data hold roughly 80,000 clones, with 74% observed a single time. This sample comprised peripheral blood, obtained from a patient treated with radiotherapy plus ipilimumab. These receptors came from a human donor with non-small cell lung cancer whose response to radiotherapy plus ipilimumab could not be evaluated. CDR3s include the opening cysteine and the closing phenylalanine or tryptophan. A D gene is named only where the DNA matches it firmly.

TRBV5-1	.	TRBJ2-3	CASSFPIGGVTSTDTQYF
TRBV5-1	TRBD2	TRBJ2-1	CASSLDIAGGVNEQFF
TRBV18	.	TRBJ2-3	CASSPRGTSTDTQYF
TRBV7-3	TRBD2	TRBJ2-1	CASSLKGSGLAAHYNEQFF
TRBV9	.	TRBJ1-4	CASSVGWGLNEKLFF
TRBV6-1	.	TRBJ1-6	CASRQDYNSPLHF
TRBV5-1	TRBD2	TRBJ2-7	CASKGGGLYEQYF
TRBV19	TRBD2	TRBJ2-1	CASSIGAASGRAYNEQFF
TRBV5-4	TRBD1	TRBJ2-7	CASSLATGLGEQYF
TRBV28	TRBD1	TRBJ1-2	CASSSAGTGHQTDF
TRBV6-5	.	TRBJ2-7	CASSYSGGTYEQYF
TRBV7-3	.	TRBJ1-6	CASSYAEGSPLHF
TRBV18	TRBD1	TRBJ2-1	CASSSRTGSSSYNEQFF
TRBV5-1	.	TRBJ1-3	CASSQDGLPGNTIYF
TRBV5-4	.	TRBJ2-5	CASSLRLEQETQYF